The clone carrying this T cell receptor (beta chain) has only one observation. This specimen comes from a study of shared clonotypes between healthy human individuals. Repertoires were generated with immunoSEQ multiplex PCR, while TCRdb's copy carries only in-frame clones and drops some. Of about 2.4 million clones in the sample, just over 90% were seen once. Per germline, CDR1 SGHTA and CDR2 FQGNSA. After removal of 6 bases from V and 4 bases from J, the junction contained 13 bases not matched to a gene. This CDR3 is 17 amino acids long. Sequencing was carried out using naive CD4+ T cells sorted from blood. Subset indicated: CD45RA+ positively selected. The rearrangement links TRBV7-2 to TRBJ2-3; the match to TRBD1 covers 10 bases. The receptor comes from a young man in good health. The DNA for the CDR3 is TGTGCCAGCAGACCTCCGGGACAGGGGTCCGTCGCAGATACGCAGTATTTT. Protein product: CASRPPGQGSVADTQYF.